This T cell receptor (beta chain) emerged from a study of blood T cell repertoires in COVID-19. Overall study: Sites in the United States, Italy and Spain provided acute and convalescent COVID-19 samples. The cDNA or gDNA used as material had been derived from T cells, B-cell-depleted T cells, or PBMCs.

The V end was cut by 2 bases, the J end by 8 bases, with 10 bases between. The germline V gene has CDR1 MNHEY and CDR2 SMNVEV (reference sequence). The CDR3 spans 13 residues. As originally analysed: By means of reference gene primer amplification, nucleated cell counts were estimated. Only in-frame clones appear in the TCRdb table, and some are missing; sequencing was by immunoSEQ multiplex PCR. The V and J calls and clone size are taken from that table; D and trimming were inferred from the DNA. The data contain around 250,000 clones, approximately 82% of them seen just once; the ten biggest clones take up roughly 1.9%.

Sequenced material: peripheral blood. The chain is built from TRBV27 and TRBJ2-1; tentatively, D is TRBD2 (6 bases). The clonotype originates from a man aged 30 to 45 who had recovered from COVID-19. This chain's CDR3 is CASSLRRGDEQFF. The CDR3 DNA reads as TGTGCCAGCAGTTTACGGCGGGGCGATGAGCAGTTCTTC.